Listed here are 10 T cell receptor beta chains from one sample, sequenced in a study of persistence of HIV-infected CD4 T cells. Cells were stimulated with CMV-infected fibroblast lysates at approximately 10 ug/mL. CD4+ T cells upregulating both CD40 ligand and CD69 were sorted as responding cells. These receptors have no identified antigens. The immunoSEQ assay was version 4, run in survey mode. Repertoires were generated with immunoSEQ multiplex PCR, while TCRdb's copy carries only in-frame clones and drops some. This repertoire shows about 20,000 clones, approximately 78% found once; its top ten account for almost 7%. The source material was CD4+ T cells sorted from PBMCs after roughly 17-hour stimulation, sampled from a patient who received antiretroviral therapy. Receptor source: an adult man with HIV who was CMV-seropositive.

The chain employs TRBV19 and TRBJ2-1, with 7 bases lining up with TRBD2. This CDR3 has 14 residues. Looked up from germline, CDR1 is LNHDA and CDR2 is SQIVND (reference sequence). V shed 7 bases, J shed 2 bases, and the junction held 5 bases outside the gene matches. CDR3 residues: CASKGDYPYNEQFF. CDR3 sequence (DNA): TGTGCCAGTAAAGGGGACTACCCCTACAATGAGCAGTTCTTC.

The V gene is TRBV12-3 or TRBV12-4, the J gene TRBJ1-4; D is possibly TRBD1 (5 bases). The CDR3 sequence is 12 residues long. The V end was cut by 6 bases, the J end by 10 bases, with 12 bases between. The CDR3 DNA sequence: TGTGCCAGCAGCATTTCTGGGGGAAAACTGTTTTTT. This encodes CASSISGGKLFF.

The sample holds one count of this clone. V and J are TRBV11-3 and TRBJ2-6, with 12 bases lining up with TRBD1. The CDR3 runs 18 residues. The J segment lost 4 bases and the V segment lost 5 bases, leaving 9 bases of the junction unmatched. Germline V gene lookup returns CDR1 SGHNT and CDR2 YENEEA. CDR3 in amino acids: CASSPGQGAQGGANVLTF. The CDR3 DNA sequence: TGTGCCAGCAGCCCGGGACAGGGGGCGCAGGGCGGGGCCAACGTCCTGACTTTC.

The sample holds one count of this clone. CDR3 sequence: CASRLGGRGNQPQHF. The DNA of the CDR3 is TGTGCCAGCAGGTTAGGGGGGCGAGGAAATCAGCCCCAGCATTTT. The V and J genes are TRBV28 and TRBJ1-5, with TRBD1 as a possible D gene (6 bases). CDR3 length: 15 amino acids. The V and J ends lost 6 bases and 4 bases respectively, with 16 bases between them. Germline CDR1 is MDHEN and CDR2 is SYDVKM.

J is TRBJ2-2 and V is TRBV2, with unresolved D. Trimming left V 3 bases short and J 2 bases short, with 10 bases between. The CDR3 is 15 residues long. CDR1 is SNHLY and CDR2 is FYNNEI in the germline V gene. In nucleotides, the CDR3 is TGTGCCAGCAGTGACGGGCTCGCCAACACCGGGGAGCTGTTTTTT. Translation gives CASSDGLANTGELFF.

The rearrangement joins TRBV10-3 to TRBJ2-7, with D tentatively TRBD2 (5 bases). Germline-derived CDR1 and CDR2 are ENHRY and SYGVKD. Trimming took off 8 bases at V and 1 base at J, with 12 bases between the two ends. This CDR3 contains 13 residues. CDR3 DNA sequence: TGTGCCATCTCCCCTGGGGAGTCCTACGAGCAGTACTTC. This sequence encodes CAISPGESYEQYF.

The gene calls are TRBV9 and TRBJ2-1; tentative D call: TRBD1 (6 bases). The V end was cut by 2 bases, the J end by 0 bases, with 21 bases between. Per the germline V gene, CDR1 is SGDLS and CDR2 is YYNGEE. The CDR3 totals 19 residues. As DNA, the CDR3 is TGTGCCAGCAGCGTCCGGCAACAGGGTACCCCCAGCTCCTACAATGAGCAGTTCTTC. The encoded protein is CASSVRQQGTPSSYNEQFF.

V gene TRBV20-1 combines with J gene TRBJ1-2; D remains ambiguous. The germline CDR1 and CDR2 sequences are DFQATT and SNEGSKA (reference sequence). This CDR3 has 11 amino acids. V was clipped by 5 bases and J by 6 bases, with 10 bases between them. The DNA of the CDR3 is TGCAGTGCTCGGTCAGTTAATGGCTACACCTTC. Translated, it gives CSARSVNGYTF.

V gene TRBV3-1 (or the pseudogene TRBV3-2) combines with J gene TRBJ1-6; TRBD1 matches at 7 bases. Germline V lookup: CDR1 LGHDT, CDR2 YNNKEL (reference sequence). This CDR3 comprises 14 residues. V shed 5 bases and J 10 bases; nucleotides not matched to a gene: 8. Here the CDR3 reads CASSDRDRRSPLHF. DNA for the CDR3: TGTGCCAGCAGCGACCGGGACAGACGCTCACCCCTCCACTTT.

The chain carries TRBV9 and TRBJ1-2; D perhaps matches TRBD1 (6 bases). CDR1 and CDR2 (germline): SGDLS, YYNGEE. Trimming pared 3 bases from V and 2 bases from J, leaving 8 bases between. The CDR3 runs 13 residues. The DNA for the CDR3 is TGTGCCAGCAGCGAGCAGGGGAACTATGGCTACACCTTC. Protein: CASSEQGNYGYTF.